These 29 T cell receptor beta chains were all obtained from the same sample, sequenced in a study of shared clonotypes between healthy human individuals. TCRdb's table, derived via immunoSEQ multiplex PCR, lists solely in-frame clones and lacks some. The sample carries some 980,000 clones, about three quarters recorded once. The source material was memory CD4+ T cells sorted from blood. Regarding subset: CD45RA-negative fraction. Every receptor here comes from a man between 18 and 35 years old in good health.

The rearrangement joins TRBV5-1 to TRBJ2-7, with a weak D call TRBD2 (5 bases). Germline lookup yields CDR1 SGHRS and CDR2 YFSETQ. V lost 1 base, J lost 7 bases, and 15 bases lay in between. The CDR3 spans 14 residues. CDR3 in DNA: TGCGCCAGCAGCTTGTACGGACTCCCCGAGGAGCAGTACTTC. Translating it yields CASSLYGLPEEQYF.

At least ten counts were recorded for this clone. This chain joins TRBV10-3 and TRBJ1-6; tentative D call: TRBD1 (6 bases). V was pared by 3 bases and J by 5 bases, with 26 bases between. CDR3 length equals 20 residues. Germline V gene data show CDR1 as ENHRY and CDR2 as SYGVKD. CDR3 coding DNA: TGTGCCATCAGTGACCCCCTCACGGGGGGCGCAAATCTTAATAATTCACCCCTCCACTTT. Protein: CAISDPLTGGANLNNSPLHF.

As regards this clone: Additional DNA sequences in this sample encode the identical CDR3. The chain links TRBV5-1 to TRBJ2-3; 9 bases agree with TRBD2. V was pared by 0 bases and J by 6 bases, with 2 bases of the junction left unmatched. The germline CDR1 and CDR2 sequences are SGHRS and YFSETQ. This CDR3 contains 14 residues. The CDR3 coding sequence is TGCGCCAGCAGCTTGGTAGCGGGAGTCGATACGCAGTATTTT. Residues: CASSLVAGVDTQYF.

This chain connects TRBV10-3 to TRBJ1-3; D perhaps matches TRBD1 (5 bases). Germline V gene sequence: CDR1 ENHRY, CDR2 SYGVKD. The CDR3 has 16 residues. Trimming stripped 4 bases from V and 0 bases from J, with 13 bases between. CDR3 loop: CAISAEGILSGNTIYF. CDR3 bases: TGTGCCATCAGTGCGGAGGGGATTCTCTCTGGAAACACCATATATTTT.

The gene calls are TRBV28 and TRBJ1-6; the D gene is possibly TRBD1 (5 bases). CDR3 length: 14 amino acids. CDR1 and CDR2 from the germline V gene are MDHEN and SYDVKM. V gave up 3 bases and J gave up 7 bases, with 10 bases separating them. The DNA of the CDR3 is TGTGCCAGCAGTTTCTGGGGCTTGAATTCACCCCTCCACTTT. Its protein product is CASSFWGLNSPLHF.

The chain is built from TRBV5-6 and TRBJ2-7; D is unclear. V gave up 1 base and J gave up 1 base, with 18 bases separating them. This CDR3 is built from 17 residues. Germline-derived CDR1 and CDR2 are SGHDT and YYEEEE. The CDR3 reads CASSLKSFYGISYEQYF. CDR3 DNA sequence: TGTGCCAGCAGCTTGAAGTCATTCTATGGGATATCCTACGAGCAGTACTTC.

Of note for this clone: Other DNA sequences in this specimen translate into the identical CDR3. This sequence joins TRBV5-1 and TRBJ2-1, with 8 bases fitting TRBD2. CDR1 SGHRS and CDR2 YFSETQ come from the germline V gene. The V and J ends lost 2 bases and 0 bases, in that order; junction bases with no gene match: 1. This CDR3 contains 15 residues. The CDR3 loop is CASSLSGGSYNEQFF. CDR3 bases: TGCGCCAGCAGCTTAAGCGGGGGCTCCTACAATGAGCAGTTCTTC.

In its sample, this clone was seen once. The rearrangement uses TRBV10-2 and TRBJ1-4, with a weak D call TRBD1 (6 bases). Trimming removed 2 bases at V and 5 bases at J, with 12 bases between. The CDR3 contains 15 residues. Per the germline V gene, CDR1 is WSHSY and CDR2 is SAAADI. The CDR3 sequence is CASSEGVGGNEKLFF. Here the CDR3 DNA reads TGCGCCAGCAGTGAGGGGGTAGGGGGAAATGAAAAACTGTTTTTT.

The chain couples TRBV5-1 to TRBJ2-6; D gene unclear. The CDR3 covers 15 residues. In germline, CDR1 is SGHRS, CDR2 YFSETQ. V was pared by 0 bases and J by 4 bases, with 8 bases between. CDR3 sequence: CASSLDGIGANVLTF. The CDR3 coding sequence is TGCGCCAGCAGCTTGGATGGGATAGGGGCCAACGTCCTGACTTTC.

This clone has only a few counts. The J gene is TRBJ1-2, the V gene TRBV19; D is ambiguous. Trimming took 7 bases from V and 4 from J, leaving 16 bases between them. The length of the CDR3 is 14 residues. CDR1 is LNHDA, CDR2 SQIVND, per germline (reference sequence). CDR3 in amino acids: CASKEIGIGYGYTF. The CDR3 coding sequence is TGTGCCAGTAAAGAGATAGGGATTGGCTATGGCTACACCTTC.

V is TRBV29-1 and J is TRBJ2-7, with 8 positions matching TRBD2. This CDR3 is 16 amino acids long. The J segment lost 3 bases and the V segment lost 2 bases, leaving 12 bases of the junction unmatched. The V gene's germline CDR1 is SQVTM and CDR2 ANQGSEA. The CDR3 region has the DNA TGCAGCGTTGAATTGCCCAGCGGGGGAGGCGGCTACGAGCAGTACTTC. Its translation: CSVELPSGGGGYEQYF.

This clone was observed a single time. The chain combines TRBV28 with TRBJ2-5, with D perhaps TRBD1 (6 bases). The CDR3 contains 15 residues. Trimming pared 2 bases from V and 5 bases from J, leaving 15 bases between. CDR1 is MDHEN, CDR2 SYDVKM, per germline. CDR3: CASSLRTANGETQYF. The CDR3 nucleotides read TGTGCCAGCAGTTTAAGGACAGCTAACGGGGAGACCCAGTACTTC.

The V and J genes are TRBV6-6 and TRBJ1-2, with a possible D match to TRBD1 (6 bases). V gave up 6 bases and J gave up 0 bases, with 14 bases separating them. The germline gives CDR1 MNHNY, CDR2 SVGAGI (reference sequence). This CDR3 has 15 amino acids. CDR3 residues: CASRVTGSSNYGYTF. CDR3 nucleotide sequence: TGTGCCAGCAGAGTCACAGGGAGTTCTAACTATGGCTACACCTTC.

This chain uses TRBV18 with TRBJ2-5, with no clear D. V was pared by 0 bases and J by 4 bases, with 9 bases between. CDR3 size: 14 residues. In germline, CDR1 is KGHSH, CDR2 LQKENI. The CDR3 loop reads CASSPPGKGETQYF. The CDR3 coding sequence is TGTGCCAGCTCACCACCGGGCAAAGGAGAGACCCAGTACTTC.

Of note for this clone: The sample holds other DNA sequences that translate to the same CDR3. V and J are TRBV18 and TRBJ2-5; 9 bases are a match to TRBD1. Germline values: CDR1 KGHSH, CDR2 LQKENI. The CDR3 has 14 amino acids. The V gene end was trimmed by 3 bases and the J gene end by 5 bases; junction bases not matched to a gene: 4. The CDR3: CASSPTGQGETQYF. In DNA form, the CDR3 reads TGTGCCAGCTCACCGACGGGACAGGGCGAGACCCAGTACTTC.

This clone was seen a handful of times. The chain couples TRBV6-1 to TRBJ1-1; D unresolved. CDR1 MNHNS and CDR2 SASEGT come from the germline V gene. Between the trimmed V and J ends, which lost 9 bases and 10 bases, there was a span of 12 bases. There are 10 residues in the CDR3. The CDR3 region has the DNA TGTGCCAGTAGCAAGGCAGCAGCTTTCTTT. Translated: CASSKAAAFF.

The chain joins TRBV2 to TRBJ2-6; 7 bases agree with TRBD2. CDR3 length equals 15 residues. Germline V gene data show CDR1 as SNHLY and CDR2 as FYNNEI. The DNA of the CDR3 is TGTGCTAGAGCCCCGGGGGGCTCTGGGGCCAACGTCCTGACTTTC. Its translation: CARAPGGSGANVLTF. Looking up the rest from reference TRBV2 and TRBJ2-6 gives the full variable domain: EPEVTQTPSHQVTQMGQEVILRCVPISNHLYFYWYRQILGQKVEFLVSFYNNEISEKSEIFDDQFSVERPDGSNFTLKIRSTKLEDSAMYFCARAPGGSGANVLTFGAGSRLTVL.

This clone was seen a single time. V and J are TRBV29-1 and TRBJ2-1; perhaps TRBD1 as D (7 bases). The CDR3 sequence is 12 residues long. V shed 2 bases and J shed 12 bases, with 14 bases lying between them. The V gene's germline CDR1 is SQVTM and CDR2 ANQGSEA. The CDR3 sequence is CSVELGQGGQFF. CDR3 sequence (DNA): TGCAGCGTTGAATTGGGTCAGGGGGGGCAGTTCTTC.

The rearrangement links TRBV7-8 to TRBJ1-5; D is unclear. V dropped 3 bases and J dropped 4 bases, with 7 bases sitting between them. The CDR3 is 13 residues long. Germline V gene data show CDR1 as SGHVS and CDR2 as FQNEAQ. CDR3 coding DNA: TGTGCCAGCAGCTTTAAAGGGAATCAGCCCCAGCATTTT. Translated, it gives CASSFKGNQPQHF.

This sequence joins TRBV28 and TRBJ1-2, with 8 bases fitting TRBD1. CDR3 size: 14 residues. Germline-derived CDR1 and CDR2 are MDHEN and SYDVKM. Germline trimming cut 4 bases from V and 5 bases from J; bases unmatched to any gene: 6. DNA of the CDR3: TGTGCCAGCAGTTCCTCCGACAGGGGTTATGGCTACACCTTC. This encodes CASSSSDRGYGYTF.

The chain carries TRBV2 and TRBJ1-1, with TRBD1 matching over 9 bases. After removal of 11 bases from V and 6 bases from J, the junction contained 16 bases not matched to a gene. The germline V gene has CDR1 SNHLY and CDR2 FYNNEI. This CDR3 is 15 amino acids long. CDR3 sequence (DNA): TGTGCCGGCCATTCGGACAGGGGCAGGGACGCTGAAGCTTTCTTT. Its translation: CAGHSDRGRDAEAFF.

V usage is TRBV30 and J usage is TRBJ1-5; D is unclear. Deletions cut 0 bases from V and 4 bases from J, with 10 bases between. Germline CDR1 is GTSNPN and CDR2 is SVGIG (reference sequence). The CDR3 consists of 14 residues. CDR3 sequence (DNA): TGTGCCTGGAGTGTCTGGTCCAATAATCAGCCCCAGCATTTT. Translating it yields CAWSVWSNNQPQHF.

Comments on this clone: This sample includes further DNA sequences coding for the same CDR3. This chain connects TRBV7-2 to TRBJ2-5; tentatively, D is TRBD1 (6 bases). Trimming cost V 4 bases and J 5 bases, with 14 bases left between them. Germline V gene lookup returns CDR1 SGHTA and CDR2 FQGNSA. There are 14 residues in the CDR3. DNA for the CDR3: TGTGCCAGCAGCTCCTATACAGGGCTGGAGACCCAGTACTTC. Protein: CASSSYTGLETQYF.

The rearrangement joins TRBV5-1 to TRBJ2-2; 9 bases agree with TRBD1. Germline V gene sequence: CDR1 SGHRS, CDR2 YFSETQ. This CDR3 is built from 15 residues. Germline trimming cut 4 bases from V and 6 bases from J; bases unmatched to any gene: 7. CDR3 sequence: CASSRPTGGAGELFF. DNA of the CDR3: TGCGCCAGCAGCAGGCCGACAGGGGGAGCCGGGGAGCTGTTTTTT.

The J gene is TRBJ2-1, the V gene TRBV4-1; D may be TRBD2 (7 bases). V was cut by 7 bases and J by 6 bases, with 19 bases left in between. This CDR3 is 15 amino acids long. Germline-derived CDR1 and CDR2 are MGHRA and YSYEKL. CDR3 sequence: CASTRGGGPFNEQFF. CDR3 bases: TGCGCCAGCACACGGGGCGGGGGCCCTTTCAATGAGCAGTTCTTC.

The J gene is TRBJ1-1, the V gene TRBV12-5; 7 bases are shared with TRBD1. CDR3 size: 12 residues. The germline CDR1 and CDR2 sequences are LGHNT and FRNRAP. The J segment lost 5 bases and the V segment lost 5 bases, leaving 2 bases of the junction unmatched. The CDR3 here is CASGTQGTEAFF. In DNA form, the CDR3 reads TGTGCTAGTGGTACACAGGGGACTGAAGCTTTCTTT.

The chain links TRBV12-5 to TRBJ2-1, with D unresolved. The CDR3 consists of 15 residues. CDR1 and CDR2 from the germline V gene are LGHNT and FRNRAP. The V gene lost 0 bases and the J gene lost 9 bases, with 15 bases spanning the gap. The CDR3 DNA reads TGTGCTAGTGGTTTGGTAGTAGGATCAGCCCCTGAGCAGTTCTTC. Its protein product is CASGLVVGSAPEQFF.

In its sample, this clone was seen a few times. V gene TRBV5-6 combines with J gene TRBJ1-1, with 8 bases that match TRBD1. The CDR3 totals 14 residues. Trimming took 2 bases from V and 3 from J; bases not matched to a gene: 3. Germline V lookup: CDR1 SGHDT, CDR2 YYEEEE. The CDR3 here is CASSFGQGYTEAFF. As DNA, the CDR3 is TGTGCCAGCAGCTTTGGACAGGGTTACACTGAAGCTTTCTTT.

This clone has at least ten counts. CDR3 sequence: CASGLGGAGGYTF. DNA for the CDR3: TGCGCCAGCGGATTAGGGGGCGCGGGGGGCTACACCTTC. J is TRBJ1-2 and V is TRBV10-2; 7 bases fit TRBD1. The CDR3 is 13 amino acids. Germline CDR1 WSHSY, CDR2 SAAADI. The V segment lost 8 bases and the J segment 8 bases; nucleotides outside the gene matches: 11.